This TCR beta chain originates from a study of blood T cell repertoires in COVID-19. Study-wide background: In each case, the material was cDNA or gDNA derived from T cells, B-cell-depleted T cells, or PBMCs.

Study processing details: The authors estimated nucleated cell counts from reference gene primer amplification. Clones were read by immunoSEQ multiplex PCR, and TCRdb kept only the in-frame ones, dropping some. D and trimming were read from the DNA, whereas the V and J calls and clone size are those reported in that table. The top ten clones hold roughly 12% of a sample with about 220,000 clones, approximately 80% of them seen once. The CDR3 consists of 16 residues. Germline CDR1 LGHNA, CDR2 YSLEER. V lost 4 bases, J lost 4 bases, and 10 bases stayed unmatched. The TCR sequence derives from a human donor in a cohort sampled during active COVID-19. The material sequenced was peripheral blood. This chain uses TRBV4-3 with TRBJ2-3, with 8 bases lining up with TRBD2. The DNA for the CDR3 is TGCGCCAGCAGCCCGGGGACTAGTTCAAGGTCAGATACGCAGTATTTT. Translation gives CASSPGTSSRSDTQYF.